The 22 T cell receptor beta chains below were found in one sample sequenced in a study of CD8 T cells in Susac syndrome. The RNA, about 0.5 to 1 ug, was put through reverse transcription using random hexamers. TCRdb used MiXCR to reprocess the immunoSEQ multiplex PCR reads, holding one entry per CDR3 protein. The sample lists over 150,000 distinct CDR3 sequences; approximately 93% were seen once. Sequenced sample: CD4+ T cells from PBMCs. The receptors derive from a human donor with multiple sclerosis.

On this clonotype itself: The junction differs from germline at one of its ends, possibly a read error. This chain connects TRBV2 to TRBJ2-7; 12 nucleotides agree with TRBD2. The CDR3 spans 17 residues. Germline-derived CDR1 and CDR2 are SNHLY and FYNNEI. This chain's CDR3 is CASSEGLAGNKPYEQYF. The CDR3 bases are TGTGCCAGCAGCGAAGGACTAGCGGGGAACAAACCTTACGAGCAGTACTTC.

The J gene is TRBJ2-5, the V gene TRBV5-1; no firm D call. The CDR3 contains 14 residues. V lost 4 bases and J 3 bases, leaving 13 bases between the germline ends. Germline V gene lookup returns CDR1 SGHRS and CDR2 YFSETQ. In DNA, the CDR3 is TGCGCCAGCAGCGGACGTCCCCCCAAAGAGACCCAGTACTTC. It translates to CASSGRPPKETQYF.

The chain combines TRBV12-3 or TRBV12-4 with TRBJ1-2; 7 bases match TRBD1. This CDR3 is built from 13 residues. V gave up 5 bases and J gave up 4 bases; unmatched junction bases: 4. The CDR3 loop reads CASSPQGSYGYTF. Here the CDR3 DNA reads TGTGCCAGCAGTCCACAGGGGAGCTATGGCTACACCTTC.

This chain links TRBV3-1 with TRBJ2-1; 9 bases align to TRBD1. Germline V gene lookup returns CDR1 LGHDT and CDR2 YNNKEL (reference sequence). This CDR3 has 13 amino acids. The V segment lost 4 bases and the J segment 7 bases; nucleotides outside the gene matches: 2. The CDR3 bases are TGTGCCAGCAGCCCCGGGACAGGGAATGAGCAGTTCTTC. This encodes CASSPGTGNEQFF.

This chain links TRBV11-2 with TRBJ2-7, with D unclear. Trimming removed 2 bases from V and 0 bases from J, with 5 bases in between. Germline values: CDR1 SGHAT, CDR2 FQNNGV. The CDR3 has 13 residues. As DNA, the CDR3 is TGTGCCAGCAGCTTAATGTACTCCTACGAGCAGTACTTC. Residues: CASSLMYSYEQYF.

V and J are TRBV2 and TRBJ1-6; D uncertain. Trimming removed 7 bases from V and 7 bases from J, with 8 bases in between. The CDR3 contains 12 residues. Germline loops: CDR1 SNHLY, CDR2 FYNNEI. DNA of the CDR3: TGTGCCAGCATGAGAGGGAATTCACCCCTCCACTTT. Its translation is CASMRGNSPLHF. The variable domain in full, with the rest retrieved from reference TRBV2 and TRBJ1-6, is EPEVTQTPSHQVTQMGQEVILRCVPISNHLYFYWYRQILGQKVEFLVSFYNNEISEKSEIFDDQFSVERPDGSNFTLKIRSTKLEDSAMYFCASMRGNSPLHFGNGTRLTVT.

This rearrangement joins TRBV6-5 to TRBJ1-1; 8 nucleotides line up with TRBD1. With 1 base clipped from V and 8 bases from J, the junction kept 6 bases outside the gene matches. The germline CDR1 and CDR2 sequences are MNHEY and SVGAGI. The CDR3 has 14 residues. The CDR3 sequence is CASSYWTGYTEAFF. The CDR3 nucleotides read TGTGCCAGCAGTTACTGGACAGGGTATACCGAAGCTTTCTTT.

V and J are TRBV2 and TRBJ2-7; D possibly corresponds to TRBD1 (6 bases). The CDR3 contains 13 residues. CDR1 SNHLY and CDR2 FYNNEI come from the germline V gene. Trimming removed 5 bases from V and 7 bases from J, with 15 bases in between. The CDR3 DNA follows: TGTGCCAGCAGTTTAATTATACAGGGAGAGCAGTACTTC. This translates into CASSLIIQGEQYF.

V gene TRBV29-1 combines with J gene TRBJ1-2; 7 bases match TRBD1. After removal of 5 bases from V and 8 bases from J, the junction contained 8 bases not matched to a gene. The CDR3 spans 12 residues. The germline V gene has CDR1 SQVTM and CDR2 ANQGSEA. This CDR3 is CSVRTGVNGYTF. The CDR3 bases are TGCAGCGTTCGCACAGGGGTGAACGGCTACACCTTC.

This clonotype was seen a single time. This chain connects TRBV20-1 to TRBJ1-5; TRBD1 is a possible D gene (6 bases). This CDR3 has 16 residues. Germline values: CDR1 DFQATT, CDR2 SNEGSKA (reference sequence). Trimming removed 3 bases from V and 4 bases from J, with 19 bases in between. Here the CDR3 DNA reads TGCAGTGCTAGGAGGACACCCATAGGGGGGAATCAGCCCCAGCATTTT. Its protein is CSARRTPIGGNQPQHF.

CDR3 bases: TGCAGCGTTGATGGGGCAGGGGGCTATGAGCAGTTCTTC. Encoded protein: CSVDGAGGYEQFF. J is TRBJ2-1 and V is TRBV29-1, with 8 bases identical to TRBD1. The V segment lost 3 bases and the J segment 8 bases; nucleotides outside the gene matches: 6. Germline lookup yields CDR1 SQVTM and CDR2 ANQGSEA. This CDR3 spans 13 amino acids.

J is TRBJ2-3 and V is TRBV18; 11 nucleotides agree with TRBD2. The CDR3 totals 16 residues. Germline V gene data show CDR1 as KGHSH and CDR2 as LQKENI. Trimming cost V 3 bases and J 2 bases; bases outside gene matches: 4. The CDR3 bases are TGTGCCAGCTCACCCGGGACTAGCGGAAACACAGATACGCAGTATTTT. Residues: CASSPGTSGNTDTQYF.

The CDR3 region is CSATLGYVGTEAFF. In DNA, the CDR3 is TGCAGTGCTACACTCGGATATGTGGGCACTGAAGCTTTCTTT. The V call is TRBV20-1, the J call TRBJ1-1; no clear D. V lost 4 bases, J lost 4 bases, and 16 bases lay in between. The CDR3 is made up of 14 amino acids. Germline V gene lookup returns CDR1 DFQATT and CDR2 SNEGSKA (reference sequence).

The chain combines TRBV20-1 with TRBJ1-4, with D maybe TRBD1 (5 bases). Germline lookup yields CDR1 DFQATT and CDR2 SNEGSKA (reference sequence). V lost 3 bases to trimming and J lost 8 bases, with 16 bases between them. The CDR3 runs to 14 residues. The CDR3 nucleotides read TGCAGTGCTAGCCGGGACTCCCGGTCCGAAAAACTGTTTTTT. Protein sequence: CSASRDSRSEKLFF.

V gene TRBV19 combines with J gene TRBJ1-1; D gene uncertain. Germline V gives CDR1 LNHDA, CDR2 SQIVND (reference sequence). V lost 4 bases and J 1 base, leaving 10 bases between the germline ends. The CDR3 loop spans 14 amino acids. Written as DNA, the CDR3 is TGTGCCAGTAGTAGCCTCCCGGGGAACACTGAAGCTTTCTTT. Protein: CASSSLPGNTEAFF.

The chain combines TRBV6-5 with TRBJ2-1, with D perhaps matching TRBD2 (5 bases). Germline loops: CDR1 MNHEY, CDR2 SVGAGI. V shed 2 bases and J shed 0 bases, with 5 bases lying between them. This CDR3 is built from 14 residues. The CDR3 is CASSYGSSYNEQFF. The CDR3 region has the DNA TGTGCCAGCAGTTACGGGAGCTCCTACAATGAGCAGTTCTTC.

J is TRBJ2-2 and V is TRBV18, with a possible D match to TRBD1 (5 bases). Trimming left V 2 bases short and J 4 bases short, with 14 bases between. This CDR3 contains 16 residues. CDR1 is KGHSH, CDR2 LQKENI, per germline. The DNA for the CDR3 is TGTGCCAGCTCACCAGGCAGGGCGGAAGGCACCGGGGAGCTGTTTTTT. Protein sequence: CASSPGRAEGTGELFF.

This clonotype has a single count. The chain has TRBV30 and TRBJ1-1, with TRBD1 identical over 8 bases. The V gene end was trimmed by 3 bases and the J gene end by 11 bases; junction bases not matched to a gene: 5. CDR3 length: 11 amino acids. Looked up from germline, CDR1 is GTSNPN and CDR2 is SVGIG (reference sequence). The CDR3 nucleotides read TGTGCCTGGAGGCAGGGGGCGGTGGCTTTCTTT. It is translated as CAWRQGAVAFF. Supplemented by reference TRBV30 and TRBJ1-1, the full variable domain reads SQTIHQWPATLVQPVGSPLSLECTVEGTSNPNLYWYRQAAGRGLQLLFYSVGIGQISSEVPQNLSASRPQDRQFILSSKKLLLSDSGFYLCAWRQGAVAFFGQGTRLTVV.

The chain is built from TRBV2 and TRBJ2-5; no reliable D call. There are 14 residues in the CDR3. The germline V gene encodes CDR1 SNHLY and CDR2 FYNNEI. The V and J ends lost 4 bases and 4 bases respectively, with 13 bases between them. The CDR3 loop is CASSVRQFGETQYF. CDR3 coding DNA: TGTGCCAGCAGTGTGAGGCAGTTCGGAGAGACCCAGTACTTC.

V gene TRBV7-2 combines with J gene TRBJ1-1; TRBD1 matches 7 bases. V lost 7 bases to trimming and J lost 8 bases; unmatched junction nucleotides: 7. The CDR3 sequence is 12 residues long. The germline V gene has CDR1 SGHTA and CDR2 FQGNSA. The DNA of the CDR3 is TGTGCCAGCACCGATTACAGGGGCGAAGCTTTCTTT. Encoded protein: CASTDYRGEAFF.

The chain has TRBV5-4 and TRBJ2-5; D perhaps matches TRBD2 (5 bases). The germline V gene has CDR1 SGHNT and CDR2 YYREEE (reference sequence). The CDR3 length is 13 residues. The V gene lost 7 bases and the J gene lost 0 bases, with 10 bases spanning the gap. In DNA, the CDR3 is TGTGCCAGCCGTCCAGCGGACCAAGAGACCCAGTACTTC. Its protein product is CASRPADQETQYF.

The CDR3 coding sequence is TGTGCCAGCAGCGCGGCTAGCGGTGGCGGGACCCAGTACTTC. It is translated as CASSAASGGGTQYF. The chain carries TRBV11-1 and TRBJ2-5; 7 bases are shared with TRBD2. V shed 5 bases and J 7 bases; nucleotides not matched to a gene: 10. CDR3 length: 14 residues. CDR1 is SGHAT and CDR2 is FQDESV in the germline V gene (reference sequence). Full variable domain (outside the CDR3, taken from reference TRBV11-1 and TRBJ2-5): EAEVAQSPRYKITEKSQAVAFWCDPISGHATLYWYRQILGQGPELLVQFQDESVVDDSQLPKDRFSAERLKGVDSTLKIQPAELGDSAMYLCASSAASGGGTQYFGPGTRLLVL.